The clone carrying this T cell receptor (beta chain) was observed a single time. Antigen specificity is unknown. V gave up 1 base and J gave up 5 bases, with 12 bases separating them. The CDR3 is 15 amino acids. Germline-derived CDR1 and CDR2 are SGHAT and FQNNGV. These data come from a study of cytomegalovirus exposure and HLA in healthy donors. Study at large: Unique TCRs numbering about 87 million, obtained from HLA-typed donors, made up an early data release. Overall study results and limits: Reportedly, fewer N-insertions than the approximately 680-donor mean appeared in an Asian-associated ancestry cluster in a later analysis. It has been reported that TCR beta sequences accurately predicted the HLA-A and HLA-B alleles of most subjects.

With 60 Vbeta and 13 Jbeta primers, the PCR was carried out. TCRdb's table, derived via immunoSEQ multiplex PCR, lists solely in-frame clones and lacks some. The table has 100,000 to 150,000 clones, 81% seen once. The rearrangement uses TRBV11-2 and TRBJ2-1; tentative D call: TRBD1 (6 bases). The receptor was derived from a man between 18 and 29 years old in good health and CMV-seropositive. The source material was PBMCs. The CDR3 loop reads CASSLVGAGNNEQFF. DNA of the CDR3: TGTGCCAGCAGCTTAGTGGGGGCAGGGAACAATGAGCAGTTCTTC.